This T cell receptor beta chain was retrieved from a study of blood T cell repertoires in COVID-19 (dated by TCRdb to about 2020). Concerning the study at large: Collaborator samples came from the United States, Italy and Spain and covered acute and convalescent phases of COVID-19. The material from the prospective study consisted of cDNA or gDNA derived from T cells, B-cell-depleted T cells, or PBMCs. The dataset comprised deeply sampled blood TCRbeta repertoires from subjects exposed to, actively infected with, or recovered from COVID-19. The repertoires were released in a freely available public database intended as a resource for research on the immune response to SARS-CoV-2. Samples came from the ongoing ImmuneRACE study (first 160 participants) plus 1,254 subjects from 6 global collaborators. The sample metadata nearly always contained a de-identified subject ID, COVID-19 status, age in years and sex. Where HLA class I and class II types were available, the types were taken from metadata supplied by the sample provider, not from assay-based typing. Points the paper makes about the study in general: Clinical and demographic metadata were provided uncurated, with the amount varying by source and participant.

As for this clone: The target of this receptor is not known. No much larger clone is present one base from it, and per-base qualities are unavailable.

Enrolling through a virtual design, the prospective study's participants ranged in age from roughly 18 to 89 years and lived across about two dozen United States geographic areas. In the prospective study, cohorts were assigned on the basis of participant-reported clinical history obtained from a screening survey and a study questionnaire. In the prospective study, mobile phlebotomists collected whole blood, serum and a nasopharyngeal or oropharyngeal swab from each participant. Participants in the prospective study had the option to provide additional blood draws and questionnaires over an approximately 2-month period. Prospective study blood samples were shipped either frozen or at room temperature before DNA extraction. The immunoSEQ Assay, a bias-controlled multiplex PCR, was used to amplify TCRbeta CDR3 regions from genomic DNA. In the original analysis: The number of nucleated cells in each sample was estimated by amplification of reference gene primers within the assay. Sequence reads were collapsed and filtered to measure the absolute abundance of every unique TCRbeta CDR3 rearrangement. For each sample, productive Simpson clonality was calculated by taking the square root of Simpson's diversity index across productive rearrangements. This is the immuneACCESS table as TCRdb keeps it, with only in-frame sequences that have V and J called. A part of the clones is gone; compared with another copy, unresolved V genes explain less than half, and the rest is unexplained. The V and J calls and clone size are taken from that table; D and trimming were inferred from the DNA. This sample holds 140,000 to 150,000 clones; around nine tenths were observed only once. More than 1% of the sample goes to the ten largest clones.

V was cut back by 7 bases and J by 4 bases, leaving a gap of 11 bases between them. The CDR3 numbers 13 residues from cysteine through phenylalanine. CDR3 DNA only is kept here, 39 bases in frame from base 1. Looking up the germline V gene (reference sequence) yields CDR1 LNHDA and CDR2 SQIVND. The receptor was isolated from a woman under 40 with acute COVID-19. Sequenced input: PBMCs or T cells enriched from blood (not recorded which). Recombination joined TRBV19 with TRBJ1-5, with the D gene not confidently named. Here is the DNA: TGTGCCAGTACCCTCAGGTTAAATCAGCCCCAGCATTTT. Translated, this gives CASTLRLNQPQHF. The variable domain in full, with residues beyond the CDR3 obtained from the reference TRBV19 and TRBJ1-5 genes, is DGGITQSPKYLFRKEGQNVTLSCEQNLNHDAMYWYRQDPGQGLRLIYYSQIVNDFQKGDIAEGYSVSREKKESFPLTVTSAQKNPTAFYLCASTLRLNQPQHFGDGTRLSIL.